Below, 7 T cell receptor beta chains from the same sample are listed, as sequenced in a study of T cell responses to AZD1222 COVID-19 vaccine. The table came from immunoSEQ multiplex PCR; TCRdb's copy has only in-frame clones and leaves some out. The sample has roughly 150,000 clones, roughly 88% seen once. Sequenced material: peripheral blood, taken on day 0 of MenACWY control vaccination. The receptor set was obtained from an adult in good health.

This sequence joins TRBV7-2 and TRBJ1-5; D is possibly TRBD1 (5 bases). The V gene's germline CDR1 is SGHTA and CDR2 FQGNSA. V was clipped by 7 bases and J by 4 bases, with 17 bases between them. This CDR3 contains 15 residues. The CDR3 DNA follows: TGTGCCAGCACCCCGGCCGGGGCCGTAAATCAGCCCCAGCATTTT. As protein: CASTPAGAVNQPQHF.

This clone was seen a handful of times. The rearrangement links TRBV11-3 to TRBJ2-2; TRBD2 matches 13 bases. With 7 bases clipped from V and 3 bases from J, the junction kept 2 bases outside the gene matches. This CDR3 is built from 15 residues. Germline V gene lookup returns CDR1 SGHNT and CDR2 YENEEA. The CDR3 region is CASNGLAGDTGELFF. CDR3 bases: TGTGCCAGCAACGGACTAGCGGGAGACACCGGGGAGCTGTTTTTT.

V gene TRBV28 combines with J gene TRBJ1-6, with TRBD1 matching over 10 bases. The CDR3 length is 15 residues. Trimming cost V 5 bases and J 8 bases; bases outside gene matches: 6. Germline values: CDR1 MDHEN, CDR2 SYDVKM. This CDR3 reads CASSPLGTGDSPLHF. The CDR3 region has the DNA TGTGCCAGCAGTCCTTTGGGGACAGGGGATTCACCCCTCCACTTT.

CDR3 coding DNA: TGTGCCAGCAGCTATGGGACAGGCCAAGAGACCCAGTACTTC. Translation: CASSYGTGQETQYF. The V and J genes are TRBV3-1 (or the pseudogene TRBV3-2) and TRBJ2-5, with 8 bases aligning to TRBD1. From germline, CDR1 is LGHDT and CDR2 YNNKEL (reference sequence). CDR3 size: 14 residues. Unmatched junction bases numbered 3, after V lost 5 bases and J lost 1 base.

This sequence joins TRBV6-5 and TRBJ2-7; TRBD2 aligns across 9 bases. V gave up 6 bases and J gave up 1 base; unmatched junction bases: 4. CDR1 MNHEY and CDR2 SVGAGI come from the germline V gene. The CDR3 runs to 14 residues. The CDR3 DNA reads TGTGCCAGCAGGCGGACTAGCGAGTCCTACGAGCAGTACTTC. Translating it yields CASRRTSESYEQYF.

The rearrangement joins TRBV27 to TRBJ1-2, with unresolved D. The V end lost 4 bases, the J end lost 4 bases, and 13 bases lay between the germline ends. The CDR3 is made up of 14 amino acids. Looked up from germline, CDR1 is MNHEY and CDR2 is SMNVEV (reference sequence). CDR3 loop: CASSSSGKLYGYTF. The CDR3 nucleotides read TGTGCCAGCAGTTCCTCGGGGAAACTCTATGGCTACACCTTC.

V is TRBV2 and J is TRBJ2-1; 14 nucleotides align to TRBD2. Germline assignment: CDR1 SNHLY and CDR2 FYNNEI. J was trimmed by 6 bases and V by 6 bases; bases with no gene match: 7. The CDR3 has 16 amino acids. The CDR3, as DNA: TGTGCCAGCAGGGGACTAGCGGGAGCACTAACCAATGAGCAGTTCTTC. Amino acid sequence: CASRGLAGALTNEQFF.